The clone carrying this TCR beta chain was counted ten times or more. Its antigen is unknown. In building TCR beta libraries, iRepertoire HTBI primers were used together with Arm-PCR of CDR3 regions. TCRdb fed the multiplex PCR reads into MiXCR, producing one record per CDR3 protein. In the table there are approximately 300,000 distinct CDR3 sequences, approximately 20% of which are singletons. The data were taken from a study of regulatory T cells in long-lasting Graves disease. Study information: Antithyroid drugs had been given to newly diagnosed Graves' patients for under 3 months. General study points: Persistent Graves' disease cases displayed lower TCR diversity than newly diagnosed ones.

This sample's time point: newly diagnosed GD, antithyroid drugs for less than 3 months. With RNA extracted from PBMCs as input, the TCR library was made. An approximately 9-milliliter sample of peripheral blood was drawn into EDTA tubes. The material was peripheral blood mononuclear cells (PBMCs), obtained at new diagnosis, from a patient treated with antithyroid drugs. This receptor was obtained from a female donor with Graves disease.

Here the CDR3 DNA reads TGTGCCAGCAGCCCCCTAGGGCTAGCGGGGCTCCTGAACACCGGGGAGCTGTTTTTT. Translating it yields CASSPLGLAGLLNTGELFF. The chain has TRBV9 and TRBJ2-2; the match to TRBD2 covers 9 bases. The CDR3 has 19 residues. The V gene's germline CDR1 is SGDLS and CDR2 YYNGEE. J lost 1 base, V lost 4 bases, and 14 bases had no gene match.